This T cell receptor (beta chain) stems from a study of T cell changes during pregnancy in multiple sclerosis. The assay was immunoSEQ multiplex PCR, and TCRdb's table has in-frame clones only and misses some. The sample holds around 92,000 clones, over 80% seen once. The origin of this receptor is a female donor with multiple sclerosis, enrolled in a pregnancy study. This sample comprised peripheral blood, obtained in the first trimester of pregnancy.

The CDR3 DNA sequence: TGTGCCAGCAGTTTAGGGACAGGGGTTTACTACAATGAGCAGTTCTTC. It is translated as CASSLGTGVYYNEQFF. V and J are TRBV27 and TRBJ2-1; TRBD1 aligns across 10 bases. Unmatched junction bases numbered 4, after V lost 2 bases and J lost 3 bases. CDR1 is MNHEY, CDR2 SMNVEV, per germline (reference sequence). There are 16 residues in the CDR3.